A single sample gave rise to the 27 T cell receptor beta chains below, sequenced in a study of graft-versus-host responses after intestinal transplantation. The antigens these receptors bind are not known. TCRdb keeps only in-frame clones here, not all; method: immunoSEQ multiplex PCR. The table lists about 83,000 clones, approximately 88% of them singletons. The specimen was unstimulated CD4+ T cells sorted from spleen or lymph node cells, collected before intestinal transplant. The receptors derive from a human donor who received an intestinal transplant.

A few counts support this clone. The J gene is TRBJ2-1, the V gene TRBV5-4, with TRBD2 matching 8 bases. CDR3 size: 15 residues. Per germline, CDR1 SGHNT and CDR2 YYREEE (reference sequence). With V trimmed by 1 base and J by 7 bases, 7 bases remained unmatched. The CDR3 reads CASSLPSGSGNEQFF. CDR3 in DNA: TGTGCCAGCAGCTTGCCCAGCGGGAGTGGAAATGAGCAGTTCTTC. Full variable domain (missing parts from reference TRBV5-4 and TRBJ2-1): ETGVTQSPTHLIKTRGQQVTLRCSSQSGHNTVSWYQQALGQGPQFIFQYYREEENGRGNFPPRFSGLQFPNYSSELNVNALELDDSALYLCASSLPSGSGNEQFFGPGTRLTVL.

The chain combines TRBV10-1 with TRBJ2-7; tentatively, D is TRBD1 (8 bases). This CDR3 comprises 13 residues. Trimming pared 6 bases from V and 7 bases from J, leaving 16 bases between. Germline-derived CDR1 and CDR2 are WNHNN and SYGVQD (reference sequence). The CDR3 region is CASSLGQGGEQYF. The CDR3 DNA is TGCGCCAGCAGCCTAGGACAGGGAGGGGAGCAGTACTTC.

CDR3 residues: CASSTGLAGSSYEQYF. The CDR3 region has the DNA TGTGCCAGTAGTACAGGACTAGCGGGATCCTCCTACGAGCAGTACTTC. The chain uses TRBV19 and TRBJ2-7; 12 bases line up with TRBD2. The trim removed 4 bases at V and 0 bases at J, leaving 4 bases unmatched. This CDR3 has 16 amino acids. In germline, CDR1 is LNHDA, CDR2 SQIVND (reference sequence). The full variable domain, in which reference TRBV19 and TRBJ2-7 provide the parts outside the CDR3, is DGGITQSPKYLFRKEGQNVTLSCEQNLNHDAMYWYRQDPGQGLRLIYYSQIVNDFQKGDIAEGYSVSREKKESFPLTVTSAQKNPTAFYLCASSTGLAGSSYEQYFGPGTRLTVT.

The chain uses TRBV6-5 and TRBJ2-3; D remains ambiguous. The CDR3 runs to 14 residues. Trimming took 0 bases from V and 2 from J, leaving 6 bases between them. CDR1 is MNHEY and CDR2 is SVGAGI in the germline V gene. The DNA of the CDR3 is TGTGCCAGCAGTTACTCCCTTAACACAGATACGCAGTATTTT. It translates to CASSYSLNTDTQYF.

V usage is TRBV2 and J usage is TRBJ1-3, with D maybe TRBD1 (6 bases). Trimming removed 6 bases from V and 4 bases from J, with 19 bases in between. CDR3 length: 16 residues. Germline values: CDR1 SNHLY, CDR2 FYNNEI. The CDR3 DNA reads as TGTGCCAGCAGGGTTCTTCAACAGGGTACCGGAAACACCATATATTTT. Amino acids: CASRVLQQGTGNTIYF.

CDR3 sequence (DNA): TGTGCCAGCAGCTTGGTTCTCAGTGACAGGTCCTACAATGAGCAGTTCTTC. Amino acid sequence: CASSLVLSDRSYNEQFF. V is TRBV5-4 and J is TRBJ2-1; weak D call: TRBD1 (6 bases). Germline V gene lookup returns CDR1 SGHNT and CDR2 YYREEE (reference sequence). The CDR3 has 17 amino acids. Trimming stripped 0 bases from V and 1 base from J, with 14 bases between.

In its sample, this clone was seen once. V gene TRBV6-1 combines with J gene TRBJ1-2; 9 positions match TRBD1. The CDR3 is 15 amino acids. V shed 6 bases, J shed 5 bases, and the junction held 10 bases outside the gene matches. From germline, CDR1 is MNHNS and CDR2 SASEGT. The CDR3 spells CASRAPQGAEYGYTF. The CDR3 DNA sequence: TGTGCCAGCAGAGCACCACAGGGGGCGGAATATGGCTACACCTTC.

The V call is TRBV4-1, the J call TRBJ2-7; D may be TRBD2 (8 bases). The V end lost 1 base, the J end lost 3 bases, and 22 bases lay between the germline ends. Germline V gene sequence: CDR1 MGHRA, CDR2 YSYEKL. CDR3 size: 18 residues. CDR3 residues: CASSQGGGQRLAGYEQYF. The CDR3 DNA reads as TGCGCCAGCAGCCAAGGGGGGGGACAGCGGCTAGCGGGCTACGAGCAGTACTTC.

The chain has TRBV6-5 and TRBJ1-5; TRBD1 agrees at 8 bases. The CDR3 length is 15 residues. Losses at the gene ends were 7 bases for V and 6 bases for J; bases not matched to a gene: 11. From germline, CDR1 is MNHEY and CDR2 SVGAGI. The CDR3 sequence: CASTIKAGGGQPQHF. As DNA, the CDR3 is TGTGCCAGCACTATTAAAGCAGGGGGCGGTCAGCCCCAGCATTTT.

The V and J genes are TRBV28 and TRBJ2-5, with D perhaps TRBD1 (6 bases). The CDR3 has 15 residues. V lost 2 bases to trimming and J lost 2 bases, with 12 bases between them. Per the germline V gene, CDR1 is MDHEN and CDR2 is SYDVKM. CDR3 protein: CASSLAGTTQETQYF. Written as DNA, the CDR3 is TGTGCCAGCAGTTTAGCCGGGACAACGCAAGAGACCCAGTACTTC.

The chain links TRBV4-2 to TRBJ1-2; TRBD1 agrees at 7 bases. Germline V gives CDR1 LGHNA, CDR2 YNFKEQ. This CDR3 has 16 residues. With V trimmed by 0 bases and J by 4 bases, 8 bases remained unmatched. The CDR3 here is CASSQDIVQGIYGYTF. CDR3 nucleotides: TGTGCCAGCAGCCAAGATATTGTACAGGGGATCTATGGCTACACCTTC.

The chain recombines TRBV28 with TRBJ2-2; 10 nucleotides match TRBD1. V lost 4 bases and J lost 3; bases outside the gene matches: 5. The CDR3 has 16 residues. Per the germline V gene, CDR1 is MDHEN and CDR2 is SYDVKM. CDR3 nucleotides: TGTGCCAGCAGTTCCGGACAGGGGGTTTACACCGGGGAGCTGTTTTTT. Its protein is CASSSGQGVYTGELFF.

The chain combines TRBV13 with TRBJ2-7; 9 nucleotides match TRBD1. Per germline, CDR1 PRHDT and CDR2 FYEKMQ (reference sequence). V lost 3 bases, J lost 2 bases, and 5 bases stayed unmatched. This CDR3 is built from 15 residues. CDR3 in DNA: TGTGCCAGCAGCTTGAGGACAGGGGACACCTACGAGCAGTACTTC. This codes for CASSLRTGDTYEQYF.

The chain employs TRBV12-5 and TRBJ1-1, with 7 bases fitting TRBD1. CDR1 and CDR2 (germline): LGHNT, FRNRAP. V lost 7 bases to trimming and J lost 6 bases; unmatched junction nucleotides: 5. The CDR3 contains 12 residues. CDR3 residues: CASAIDRAEAFF. DNA of the CDR3: TGTGCTAGTGCTATCGACAGGGCTGAAGCTTTCTTT.

V gene TRBV30 combines with J gene TRBJ1-6; 8 bases are a match to TRBD1. Germline loops: CDR1 GTSNPN, CDR2 SVGIG (reference sequence). The CDR3 has 15 amino acids. The V and J ends lost 4 bases and 5 bases, in that order; junction bases with no gene match: 7. The CDR3 is CAWTRQGFDNSPLHF. The DNA for the CDR3 is TGTGCCTGGACCCGACAGGGGTTCGATAATTCACCCCTCCACTTT.

V is TRBV11-2 and J is TRBJ2-1; tentative D call: TRBD2 (6 bases). The CDR3 runs 12 residues. V was cut by 5 bases and J by 7 bases, with 9 bases left in between. Germline values: CDR1 SGHAT, CDR2 FQNNGV. The CDR3: CASSIAGNEQFF. CDR3 bases: TGTGCCAGCAGCATCGCGGGGAATGAGCAGTTCTTC.

The chain couples TRBV6-6 to TRBJ2-5; the match to TRBD2 covers 7 bases. This CDR3 spans 14 amino acids. CDR1 is MNHNY and CDR2 is SVGAGI in the germline V gene (reference sequence). After removal of 2 bases from V and 9 bases from J, the junction contained 9 bases not matched to a gene. CDR3: CASSYSRGAGAQYF. The DNA of the CDR3 is TGTGCCAGCAGTTACAGCCGGGGCGCGGGGGCCCAGTACTTC.

V gene TRBV9 combines with J gene TRBJ1-2, with 8 bases lining up with TRBD1. The CDR3 is 14 amino acids. CDR1 is SGDLS and CDR2 is YYNGEE in the germline V gene. The J segment lost 5 bases and the V segment lost 5 bases, leaving 8 bases of the junction unmatched. This chain's CDR3 is CASSPTGAVYGYTF. The CDR3 region has the DNA TGTGCCAGCAGTCCGACAGGGGCGGTGTATGGCTACACCTTC.

V usage is TRBV27 and J usage is TRBJ1-4, with D tentatively TRBD1 (6 bases). The germline V and J ends were trimmed by 5 bases and 2 bases, with 12 bases remaining between them. The CDR3 runs 15 residues. CDR1 MNHEY and CDR2 SMNVEV come from the germline V gene (reference sequence). The CDR3 region has the DNA TGTGCCAGCAGTCCCCTGCAGGGGACTAATGAAAAACTGTTTTTT. This codes for CASSPLQGTNEKLFF. The full variable domain, rest sourced from reference TRBV27 and TRBJ1-4, is EAQVTQNPRYLITVTGKKLTVTCSQNMNHEYMSWYRQDPGLGLRQIYYSMNVEVTDKGDVPEGYKVSRKEKRNFPLILESPSPNQTSLYFCASSPLQGTNEKLFFGSGTQLSVL.

The genes are TRBV5-4 and TRBJ2-2; D unresolved. The CDR3 runs to 13 residues. V lost 3 bases to trimming and J lost 3 bases, with 6 bases between them. CDR1 and CDR2 from the germline V gene are SGHNT and YYREEE (reference sequence). The CDR3 spells CASSSTDTGELFF. The CDR3 DNA reads TGTGCCAGCAGCTCGACTGACACCGGGGAGCTGTTTTTT.

The table lists this clone with a few counts. This chain links TRBV5-4 with TRBJ2-1; 8 bases are shared with TRBD2. V trimming: 4 bases; J trimming: 0 bases; junction bases outside the gene matches: 3. Germline CDR1 reads SGHNT; CDR2 reads YYREEE (reference sequence). The CDR3 loop spans 15 amino acids. As DNA, the CDR3 is TGTGCCAGCAGCCGTCGGGAGGGCTCCTACAATGAGCAGTTCTTC. Translating it yields CASSRREGSYNEQFF.

This clone was detected once. The V call is TRBV6-1, the J call TRBJ1-1; TRBD1 might be the D (5 bases). V lost 10 bases to trimming and J lost 4 bases, with 22 bases between them. The germline V gene has CDR1 MNHNS and CDR2 SASEGT. This CDR3 spans 15 amino acids. In DNA form, the CDR3 reads TGTGCCACCTCACACCCCGGTGGAGGGGCCACTGAAGCTTTCTTT. This gives the protein CATSHPGGGATEAFF.

The chain links TRBV20-1 to TRBJ1-1; D uncertain. CDR1 is DFQATT and CDR2 is SNEGSKA in the germline V gene (reference sequence). The CDR3 consists of 11 residues. Trimming shortened V by 7 bases and J by 1 base, and 7 bases separated the two germline ends. CDR3 region: CSGRKNTEAFF. CDR3 bases: TGCAGTGGCAGAAAGAACACTGAAGCTTTCTTT.

The chain has TRBV5-1 and TRBJ2-1, with 15 bases that match TRBD2. This CDR3 has 15 amino acids. CDR1 SGHRS and CDR2 YFSETQ come from the germline V gene. Trimming removed 4 bases from V and 7 bases from J; junction bases left unmatched: 3. The CDR3 DNA follows: TGCGCCAGCAGCACCGGACTAGCGGGAGGGAATGAGCAGTTCTTC. This codes for CASSTGLAGGNEQFF.

This chain joins TRBV4-1 and TRBJ2-2; 9 bases fit TRBD1. J was trimmed by 6 bases and V by 4 bases; bases with no gene match: 15. This CDR3 has 18 residues. Germline values: CDR1 MGHRA, CDR2 YSYEKL. In nucleotides, the CDR3 is TGCGCCAGCAGCCCACCTCAGGGGGCCGGGACAGGGCCCGGGGAGCTGTTTTTT. It codes for CASSPPQGAGTGPGELFF.

The chain combines TRBV19 with TRBJ2-7; TRBD2 aligns across 10 bases. V dropped 6 bases and J dropped 3; count of bases not matched to a gene: 8. This CDR3 comprises 15 residues. The V gene's germline CDR1 is LNHDA and CDR2 SQIVND (reference sequence). The CDR3 region is CASRPLAGDIYEQYF. CDR3 nucleotides: TGTGCCAGTAGGCCGCTAGCGGGGGATATCTACGAGCAGTACTTC.

The chain is built from TRBV28 and TRBJ1-5; 11 nucleotides agree with TRBD1. Germline loops: CDR1 MDHEN, CDR2 SYDVKM. The ends lost 5 bases at V and 9 bases at J; junction bases unmatched: 6. This CDR3 is built from 14 residues. CDR3 region: CASSVGTGGAPQHF. The CDR3 nucleotides read TGTGCCAGCAGTGTTGGGACAGGGGGAGCGCCCCAGCATTTT.